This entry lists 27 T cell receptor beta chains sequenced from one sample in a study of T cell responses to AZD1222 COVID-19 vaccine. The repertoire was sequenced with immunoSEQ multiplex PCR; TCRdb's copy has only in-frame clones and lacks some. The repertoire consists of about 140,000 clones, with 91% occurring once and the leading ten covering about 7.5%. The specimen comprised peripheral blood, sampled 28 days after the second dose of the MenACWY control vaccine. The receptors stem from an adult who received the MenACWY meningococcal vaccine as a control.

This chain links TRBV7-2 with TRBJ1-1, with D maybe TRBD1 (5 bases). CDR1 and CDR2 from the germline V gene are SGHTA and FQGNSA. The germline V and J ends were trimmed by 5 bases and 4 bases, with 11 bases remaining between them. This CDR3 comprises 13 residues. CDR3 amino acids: CASSLRVATEAFF. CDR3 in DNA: TGTGCCAGCAGCCTCAGGGTTGCCACTGAAGCTTTCTTT.

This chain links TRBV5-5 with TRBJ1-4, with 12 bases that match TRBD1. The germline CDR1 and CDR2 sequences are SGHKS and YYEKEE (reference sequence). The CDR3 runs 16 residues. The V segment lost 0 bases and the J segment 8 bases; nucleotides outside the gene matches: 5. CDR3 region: CASSLGGQGAREKLFF. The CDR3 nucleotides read TGTGCCAGCAGCTTGGGGGGACAGGGGGCGAGGGAAAAACTGTTTTTT.

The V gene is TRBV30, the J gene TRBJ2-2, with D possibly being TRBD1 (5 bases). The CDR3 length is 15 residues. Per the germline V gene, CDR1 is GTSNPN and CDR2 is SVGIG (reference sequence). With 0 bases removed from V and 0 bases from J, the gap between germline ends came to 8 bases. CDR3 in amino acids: CAWSVWTTNTGELFF. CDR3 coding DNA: TGTGCCTGGAGTGTATGGACAACGAACACCGGGGAGCTGTTTTTT.

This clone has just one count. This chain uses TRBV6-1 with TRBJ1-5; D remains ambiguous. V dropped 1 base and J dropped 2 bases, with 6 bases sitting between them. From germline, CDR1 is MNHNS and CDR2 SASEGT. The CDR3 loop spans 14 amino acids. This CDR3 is CASSEGSRNQPQHF. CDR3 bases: TGTGCCAGCAGTGAAGGCAGCCGCAATCAGCCCCAGCATTTT.

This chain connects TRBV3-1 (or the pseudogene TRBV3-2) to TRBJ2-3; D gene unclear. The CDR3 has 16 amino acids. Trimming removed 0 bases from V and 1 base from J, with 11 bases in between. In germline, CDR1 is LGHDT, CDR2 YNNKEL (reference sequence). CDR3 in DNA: TGTGCCAGCAGCCAAGATCGAGGCGCGGGCACAGATACGCAGTATTTT. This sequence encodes CASSQDRGAGTDTQYF.

CDR3 DNA: TGTGCCAGCAGCTTTCGCGAAGGAAGGAATTCACCCCTCCACTTT. Amino acids: CASSFREGRNSPLHF. The V gene is TRBV5-6, the J gene TRBJ1-6; the D is unclear. CDR3 length equals 15 residues. The V end was cut by 2 bases, the J end by 7 bases, with 13 bases between. Germline lookup yields CDR1 SGHDT and CDR2 YYEEEE.

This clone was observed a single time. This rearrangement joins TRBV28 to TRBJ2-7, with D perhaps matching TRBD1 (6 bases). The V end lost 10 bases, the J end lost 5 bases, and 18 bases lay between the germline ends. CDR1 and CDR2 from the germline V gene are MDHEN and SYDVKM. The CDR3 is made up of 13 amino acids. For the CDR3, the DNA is TGTGCCATCCTGGGAAGGACAGCGGACGAGCAGTACTTC. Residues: CAILGRTADEQYF. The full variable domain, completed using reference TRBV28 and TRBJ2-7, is DVKVTQSSRYLVKRTGEKVFLECVQDMDHENMFWYRQDPGLGLRLIYFSYDVKMKEKGDIPEGYSVSREKKERFSLILESASTNQTSMYLCAILGRTADEQYFGPGTRLTVT.

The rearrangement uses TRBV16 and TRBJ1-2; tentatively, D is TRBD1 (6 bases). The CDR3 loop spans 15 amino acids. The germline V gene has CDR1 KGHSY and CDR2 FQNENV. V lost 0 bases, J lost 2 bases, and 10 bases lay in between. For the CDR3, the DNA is TGTGCCAGCAGCCAATCGGCAGGGGAGAACTATGGCTACACCTTC. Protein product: CASSQSAGENYGYTF.

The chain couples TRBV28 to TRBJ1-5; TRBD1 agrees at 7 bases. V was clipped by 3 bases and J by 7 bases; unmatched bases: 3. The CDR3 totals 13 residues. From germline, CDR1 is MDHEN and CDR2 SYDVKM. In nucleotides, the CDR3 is TGTGCCAGCAGTTTTACAGGGGAACAGCCCCAGCATTTT. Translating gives CASSFTGEQPQHF.

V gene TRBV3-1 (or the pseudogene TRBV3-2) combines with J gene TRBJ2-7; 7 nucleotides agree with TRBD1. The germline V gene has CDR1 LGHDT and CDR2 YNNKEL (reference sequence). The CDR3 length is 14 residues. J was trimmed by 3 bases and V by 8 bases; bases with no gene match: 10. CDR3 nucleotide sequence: TGTGCCAGCTCTCTAGGGGGCGGACACTACGAGCAGTACTTC. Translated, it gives CASSLGGGHYEQYF.

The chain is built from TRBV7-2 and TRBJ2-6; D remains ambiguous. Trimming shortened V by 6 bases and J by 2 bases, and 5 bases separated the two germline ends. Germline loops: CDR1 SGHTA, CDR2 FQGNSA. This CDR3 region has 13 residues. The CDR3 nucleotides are TGTGCCAGCAGTCGTACTGGGGCCAACGTCCTGACTTTC. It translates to CASSRTGANVLTF.

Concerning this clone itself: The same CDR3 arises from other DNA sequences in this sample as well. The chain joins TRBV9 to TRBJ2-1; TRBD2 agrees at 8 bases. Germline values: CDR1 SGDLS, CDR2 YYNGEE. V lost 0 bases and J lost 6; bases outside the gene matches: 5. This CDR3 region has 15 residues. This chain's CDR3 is CASSVVSGSGNEQFF. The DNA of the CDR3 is TGTGCCAGCAGCGTAGTGAGCGGGAGTGGCAATGAGCAGTTCTTC. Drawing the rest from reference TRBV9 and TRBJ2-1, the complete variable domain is DSGVTQTPKHLITATGQRVTLRCSPRSGDLSVYWYQQSLDQGLQFLIQYYNGEERAKGNILERFSAQQFPDLHSELNLSSLELGDSALYFCASSVVSGSGNEQFFGPGTRLTVL.

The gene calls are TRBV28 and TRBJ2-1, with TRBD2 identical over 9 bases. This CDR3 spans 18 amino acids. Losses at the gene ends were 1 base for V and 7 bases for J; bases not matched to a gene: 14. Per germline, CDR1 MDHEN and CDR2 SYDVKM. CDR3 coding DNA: TGTGCCAGCAGTTTATCTTCGGCGGGTAGCGGGAGTATAAATGAGCAGTTCTTC. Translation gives CASSLSSAGSGSINEQFF.

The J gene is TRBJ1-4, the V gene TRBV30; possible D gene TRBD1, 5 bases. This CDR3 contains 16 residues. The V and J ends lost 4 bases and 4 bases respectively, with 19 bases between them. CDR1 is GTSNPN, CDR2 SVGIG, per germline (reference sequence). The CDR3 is CAWIAQGGFSNEKLFF. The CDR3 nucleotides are TGTGCCTGGATAGCCCAGGGCGGGTTTAGTAATGAAAAACTGTTTTTT.

The DNA of the CDR3 is TGTGCCAGCAGTGCGCCCCCGGGACTAGGAGGCAATGAGCAGTTCTTC. Encoded protein: CASSAPPGLGGNEQFF. This sequence joins TRBV28 and TRBJ2-1; 8 positions match TRBD2. Germline trimming cut 5 bases from V and 6 bases from J; bases unmatched to any gene: 12. Germline lookup yields CDR1 MDHEN and CDR2 SYDVKM. The CDR3 length is 16 residues.

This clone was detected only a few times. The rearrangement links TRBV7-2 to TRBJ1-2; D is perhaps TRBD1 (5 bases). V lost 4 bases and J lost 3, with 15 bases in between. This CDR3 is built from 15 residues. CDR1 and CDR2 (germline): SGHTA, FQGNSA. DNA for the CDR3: TGTGCCAGCAGCTCTGACGGGGGGTCGGACTATGGCTACACCTTC. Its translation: CASSSDGGSDYGYTF.

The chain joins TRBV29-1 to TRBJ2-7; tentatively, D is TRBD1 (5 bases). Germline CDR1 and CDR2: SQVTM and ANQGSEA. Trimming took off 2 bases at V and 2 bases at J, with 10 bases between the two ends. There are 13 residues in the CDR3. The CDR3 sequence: CSVERQGTYEQYF. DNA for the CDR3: TGCAGCGTTGAAAGGCAGGGTACCTACGAGCAGTACTTC.

For the CDR3, the DNA is TGTGCCAGCAGTGAACCGACCCTCCCAGGCAATGAGCAGTTCTTC. Translating it yields CASSEPTLPGNEQFF. V is TRBV2 and J is TRBJ2-1; D not certain. The CDR3 is 15 residues long. V lost 2 bases, J lost 6 bases, and 14 bases lay in between. The germline CDR1 and CDR2 sequences are SNHLY and FYNNEI.

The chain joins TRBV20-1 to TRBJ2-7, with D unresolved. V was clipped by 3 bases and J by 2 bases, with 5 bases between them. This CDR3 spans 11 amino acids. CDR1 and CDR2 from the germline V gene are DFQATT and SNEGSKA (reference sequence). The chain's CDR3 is CSARKAYEQYF. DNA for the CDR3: TGCAGTGCTAGGAAGGCCTACGAGCAGTACTTC.

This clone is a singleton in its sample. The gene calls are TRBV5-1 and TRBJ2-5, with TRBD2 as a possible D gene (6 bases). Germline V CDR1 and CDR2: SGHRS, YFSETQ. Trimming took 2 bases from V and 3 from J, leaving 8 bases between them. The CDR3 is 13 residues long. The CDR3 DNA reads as TGCGCCAGCAGCTTTGGGGGGAAAGAGACCCAGTACTTC. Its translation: CASSFGGKETQYF. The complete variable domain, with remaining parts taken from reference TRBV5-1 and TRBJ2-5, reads KAGVTQTPRYLIKTRGQQVTLSCSPISGHRSVSWYQQTPGQGLQFLFEYFSETQRNKGNFPGRFSGRQFSNSRSEMNVSTLELGDSALYLCASSFGGKETQYFGPGTRLLVL.

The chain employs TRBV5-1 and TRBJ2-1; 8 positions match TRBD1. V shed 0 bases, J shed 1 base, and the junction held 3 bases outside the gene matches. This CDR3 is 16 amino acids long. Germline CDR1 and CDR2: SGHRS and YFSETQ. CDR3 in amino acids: CASSLGQGASYNEQFF. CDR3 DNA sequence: TGCGCCAGCAGCTTGGGCCAGGGGGCTTCCTACAATGAGCAGTTCTTC.

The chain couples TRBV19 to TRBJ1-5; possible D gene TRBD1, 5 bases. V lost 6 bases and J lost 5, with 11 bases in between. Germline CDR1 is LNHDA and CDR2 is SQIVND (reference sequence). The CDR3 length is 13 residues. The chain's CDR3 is CASRTQGDQPQHF. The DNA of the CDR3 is TGTGCCAGTAGAACGCAGGGAGATCAGCCCCAGCATTTT. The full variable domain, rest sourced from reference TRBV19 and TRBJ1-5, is DGGITQSPKYLFRKEGQNVTLSCEQNLNHDAMYWYRQDPGQGLRLIYYSQIVNDFQKGDIAEGYSVSREKKESFPLTVTSAQKNPTAFYLCASRTQGDQPQHFGDGTRLSIL.

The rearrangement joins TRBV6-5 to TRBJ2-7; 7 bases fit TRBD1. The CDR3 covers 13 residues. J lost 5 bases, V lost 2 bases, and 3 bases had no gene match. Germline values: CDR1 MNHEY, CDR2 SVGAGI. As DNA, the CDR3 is TGTGCCAGCAGTTACACAGGGGTTGACGAGCAGTACTTC. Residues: CASSYTGVDEQYF.

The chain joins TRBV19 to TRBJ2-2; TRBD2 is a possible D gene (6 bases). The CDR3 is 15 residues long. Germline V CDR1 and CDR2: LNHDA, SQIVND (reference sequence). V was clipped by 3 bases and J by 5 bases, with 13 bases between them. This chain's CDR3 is CASSIGGTMTGELFF. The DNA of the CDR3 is TGTGCCAGTAGTATTGGAGGGACGATGACCGGGGAGCTGTTTTTT.

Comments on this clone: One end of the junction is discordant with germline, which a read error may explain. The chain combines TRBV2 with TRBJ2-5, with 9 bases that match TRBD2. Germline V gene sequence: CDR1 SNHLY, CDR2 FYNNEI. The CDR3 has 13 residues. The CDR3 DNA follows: TGTGCCAGCAGTGAAGGGTGGGGACTAGCCCAGGACTTC. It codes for CASSEGWGLAQDF.

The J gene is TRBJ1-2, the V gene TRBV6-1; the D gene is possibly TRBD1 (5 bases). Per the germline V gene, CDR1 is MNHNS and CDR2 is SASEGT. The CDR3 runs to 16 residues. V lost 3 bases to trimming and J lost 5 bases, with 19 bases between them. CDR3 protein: CASSEVWGQRPYGYTF. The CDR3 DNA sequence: TGTGCCAGCAGTGAGGTTTGGGGCCAGAGACCTTATGGCTACACCTTC.

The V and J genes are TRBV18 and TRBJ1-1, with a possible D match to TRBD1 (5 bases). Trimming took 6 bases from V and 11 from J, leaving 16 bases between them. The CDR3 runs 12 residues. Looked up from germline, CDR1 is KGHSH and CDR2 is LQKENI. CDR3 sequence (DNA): TGTGCCAGCTCTGACGACAGCCCTCGGGCTTTCTTT. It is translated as CASSDDSPRAFF.